The present entry profiles one TCR beta chain with its context. As yet, its antigen is unknown. The sample originates from a study of T cell responses to AZD1222 COVID-19 vaccine. Study-wide findings and caveats: Sampled repertoires all dated from after the peak T cell response. Unmutated variant regions reportedly attract nearly half of all spike-specific TCRs. With two AZD1222 doses given, Spike-specific TCR breadth and depth both rose.

V shed 5 bases and J shed 2 bases, with 18 bases lying between them. This CDR3 region has 16 residues. Germline values: CDR1 SGHNT, CDR2 YENEEA. TCRdb's table, derived via immunoSEQ multiplex PCR, lists solely in-frame clones and lacks some. The sample has more than 100,000 clones, approximately 84% seen once. This chain connects TRBV11-3 to TRBJ2-5; D is possibly TRBD1 or TRBD2 (5 bases each). The origin of this receptor is an adult in good health. The material was peripheral blood, obtained on day 0 of AZD1222 vaccination. As DNA, the CDR3 is TGTGCCAGCAGCCGTCCGAGGGGCAGCGATCAAGAGACCCAGTACTTC. Translating it yields CASSRPRGSDQETQYF.